This entry lists 14 T cell receptor beta chains sequenced from one sample in a study of Ad26.COV2.S vaccination and SARS-CoV-2 variants. Treatment here: some 20 received Ad26.COV2.S at low or high dose, single or two shots; several received placebo; per-sample allocation not given. On day 63 after the first injection, vaccine and placebo recipients gave samples. Clones were sequenced by immunoSEQ multiplex PCR, and TCRdb holds only the in-frame ones, with some missing. The sample lists more than 300,000 clones, 70% to 90% occurring once. The input for sequencing was peripheral blood, taken in a trial of Ad26.COV2.S vaccine versus placebo. These receptors were taken from a person aged 18-60 years who received the Ad26.COV2.S COVID-19 vaccine or a placebo.

The chain is built from TRBV12-3 or TRBV12-4 and TRBJ1-1, with D maybe TRBD1 (5 bases). Trimming left V 2 bases short and J 5 bases short, with 6 bases between. There are 12 residues in the CDR3. CDR3 nucleotide sequence: TGTGCCAGCAGTTTACAGGGTACTGAAGCTTTCTTT. It codes for CASSLQGTEAFF.

The chain carries TRBV5-1 and TRBJ1-2, with D maybe TRBD1 (6 bases). Germline CDR1 and CDR2: SGHRS and YFSETQ. V lost 2 bases, J lost 4 bases, and 18 bases lay in between. CDR3 length equals 16 residues. This CDR3 reads CASSFYTPGQIYGYTF. The CDR3 DNA reads TGCGCCAGCAGCTTCTATACACCGGGACAAATCTATGGCTACACCTTC.

The chain links TRBV5-1 to TRBJ2-5, with TRBD2 identical over 11 bases. This CDR3 is built from 15 residues. Germline CDR1 SGHRS, CDR2 YFSETQ. After removal of 0 bases from V and 10 bases from J, the junction contained 8 bases not matched to a gene. The CDR3 sequence: CASSLAATSGGDQYF. DNA of the CDR3: TGCGCCAGCAGCTTGGCCGCTACTAGCGGGGGCGACCAGTACTTC.

The rearrangement links TRBV5-4 to TRBJ2-7, with D perhaps being TRBD1 or TRBD2 (5 bases each). CDR3 length equals 15 residues. Germline CDR1 and CDR2: SGHNT and YYREEE (reference sequence). Trimming took 4 bases from V and 3 from J, leaving 17 bases between them. DNA for the CDR3: TGTGCCAGCAGCCCGGGGACGTACCGCAACTACGAGCAGTACTTC. The encoded protein is CASSPGTYRNYEQYF.

This chain joins TRBV29-1 and TRBJ1-2, with D possibly TRBD1 on 5 matching bases. The germline V gene encodes CDR1 SQVTM and CDR2 ANQGSEA. The CDR3 contains 13 residues. The germline V and J ends were trimmed by 6 bases and 0 bases, with 11 bases remaining between them. CDR3: CSVSTESNYGYTF. CDR3 sequence (DNA): TGCAGCGTATCGACAGAATCTAACTATGGCTACACCTTC. The full variable domain, its missing parts supplied by reference TRBV29-1 and TRBJ1-2, is SAVISQKPSRDICQRGTSLTIQCQVDSQVTMMFWYRQQPGQSLTLIATANQGSEATYESGFVIDKFPISRPNLTFSTLTVSNMSPEDSSIYLCSVSTESNYGYTFGSGTRLTVV.

V and J are TRBV5-4 and TRBJ2-2; 7 bases line up with TRBD1. J was trimmed by 0 bases and V by 4 bases; bases with no gene match: 9. The CDR3 is made up of 17 amino acids. Germline assignment: CDR1 SGHNT and CDR2 YYREEE (reference sequence). The DNA for the CDR3 is TGTGCCAGCAGCGCGGCGTCCGGGACAGCGAACACCGGGGAGCTGTTTTTT. Its translation: CASSAASGTANTGELFF.

The chain joins TRBV9 to TRBJ2-7; 13 positions agree with TRBD2. The CDR3 has 13 residues. Germline CDR1 is SGDLS and CDR2 is YYNGEE. Trimming removed 2 bases from V and 12 bases from J; junction bases left unmatched: 5. The CDR3 DNA is TGTGCCAGCAGCGTGGGGACTAGCGGGAAGCCGTACTTC. It specifies CASSVGTSGKPYF.

The J gene is TRBJ1-1, the V gene TRBV7-8; 7 bases are a match to TRBD1. The CDR3 is 14 residues long. Germline V CDR1 and CDR2: SGHVS, FQNEAQ. Trimming cost V 5 bases and J 6 bases; bases outside gene matches: 9. This CDR3 is CASSADRDSAEAFF. For the CDR3, the DNA is TGTGCCAGCAGCGCCGATAGGGACAGCGCTGAAGCTTTCTTT.

The chain combines TRBV9 with TRBJ2-1, with D unresolved. Trimming stripped 0 bases from V and 3 bases from J, with 10 bases between. Germline CDR1 is SGDLS and CDR2 is YYNGEE. CDR3 length: 15 amino acids. The DNA for the CDR3 is TGTGCCAGCAGCGTAGACGGCGGCATCTACAATGAGCAGTTCTTC. Translating gives CASSVDGGIYNEQFF.

This rearrangement joins TRBV7-2 to TRBJ2-7, with 9 bases lining up with TRBD1. Germline V gives CDR1 SGHTA, CDR2 FQGNSA. J lost 6 bases, V lost 5 bases, and 5 bases had no gene match. The CDR3 contains 13 residues. The CDR3 coding sequence is TGTGCCAGCAGCCGGGACAGGGATGGCGAGCAGTACTTC. Its protein is CASSRDRDGEQYF.

This sequence joins TRBV3-1 (or the pseudogene TRBV3-2) and TRBJ1-3, with D possibly TRBD1 on 6 matching bases. The ends were cut back, 3 bases at V and 9 bases at J, with 15 bases in the middle. The germline V gene encodes CDR1 LGHDT and CDR2 YNNKEL (reference sequence). This CDR3 is 14 amino acids long. The CDR3 sequence: CASSQGAPISTIYF. CDR3 coding DNA: TGTGCCAGCAGCCAGGGGGCGCCGATATCCACCATATATTTT.

This clone has a handful of counts. The V gene is TRBV4-3, the J gene TRBJ2-7; D is undetermined. With 0 bases removed from V and 4 bases from J, the gap between germline ends came to 10 bases. The CDR3 is 14 amino acids. Germline CDR1 and CDR2: LGHNA and YSLEER. The CDR3 spells CASSQDRVGYEQYF. CDR3 DNA sequence: TGCGCCAGCAGCCAAGATCGGGTAGGGTACGAGCAGTACTTC.

V usage is TRBV18 and J usage is TRBJ1-6; 9 bases agree with TRBD1. The germline V gene encodes CDR1 KGHSH and CDR2 LQKENI. The CDR3 sequence is 16 residues long. V was clipped by 1 base and J by 6 bases; unmatched bases: 4. CDR3 residues: CASSPRGTGSNSPLHF. The CDR3 coding sequence is TGTGCCAGCTCACCACGCGGGACAGGGTCTAATTCACCCCTCCACTTT.

V and J are TRBV7-9 and TRBJ2-7; 9 bases agree with TRBD1. Per germline, CDR1 SEHNR and CDR2 FQNEAQ (reference sequence). With 5 bases clipped from V and 3 bases from J, the junction kept 8 bases outside the gene matches. This CDR3 region has 15 residues. The CDR3 DNA follows: TGTGCCAGCAGCCGATGGGACAGGGTAGTCTACGAGCAGTACTTC. Protein product: CASSRWDRVVYEQYF.